Listed here are 10 T cell receptor beta chains from one sample, sequenced in a study of beta chain features in type 1 diabetes (dated by TCRdb to about 2018). To prepare the library, the immunoSEQ multiplex PCR assay was applied. The entire amount of isolated RNA was reverse transcribed using the High Capacity cDNA Reverse Transcription Kit, so the sequenced TCRB transcripts were expressed ones. As stored in TCRdb, this immuneACCESS dataset retains in-frame rearrangements with V and J assigned. A fraction of the clones does not appear; measured against another copy, unresolved V genes explain less than half of the discrepancy, and the remainder lacks a known reason. The sample table records about 340,000 clones; approximately 15% of these occur just once. Of the sample, about 0.016% is held by the ten largest clones. The antigens of these receptors remain unknown. Broad study findings and their caveats: A moderate but significant shortening of TCRB CDR3 length was observed in type 1 diabetes patients in all four CD4+ subsets.

Source material: naive CD4+ T cells from blood. The cell subset or site label, as the study defines it: true naive CD4+ T cells. These receptors were obtained from a woman between 18 and 29 years old with type 1 diabetes.

This clone came up once. The chain has TRBV27 and TRBJ1-5; perhaps TRBD1 as D (5 bases). CDR3 size: 13 residues. Germline V gives CDR1 MNHEY, CDR2 SMNVEV (reference sequence). The V end was cut by 9 bases, the J end by 0 bases, with 9 bases between. The DNA of the CDR3 is TGTGCCAGTAGGGGTGTTAGCAATCAGCCCCAGCATTTT. Translated, it gives CASRGVSNQPQHF.

This clone was found a few times. V is TRBV30 and J is TRBJ1-5; the D is unclear. The length of the CDR3 is 13 residues. The germline gives CDR1 GTSNPN, CDR2 SVGIG (reference sequence). Trimming pared 3 bases from V and 0 bases from J, leaving 6 bases between. CDR3 in amino acids: CAWSLNSNQPQHF. The CDR3 nucleotides read TGTGCCTGGAGCCTAAATAGCAATCAGCCCCAGCATTTT.

The chain links TRBV10-3 to TRBJ1-1; TRBD1 matches at 7 bases. The CDR3 totals 14 residues. Per germline, CDR1 ENHRY and CDR2 SYGVKD. V dropped 2 bases and J dropped 3; count of bases not matched to a gene: 3. CDR3: CAISERGGYTEAFF. For the CDR3, the DNA is TGTGCCATCAGTGAGCGAGGGGGCTACACTGAAGCTTTCTTT.

This clone was seen a few times. This rearrangement joins TRBV5-4 to TRBJ2-1, with D perhaps TRBD2 (6 bases). The V gene's germline CDR1 is SGHNT and CDR2 YYREEE (reference sequence). The CDR3 spans 17 residues. V dropped 4 bases and J dropped 3 bases, with 20 bases sitting between them. CDR3 coding DNA: TGTGCCAGCAGCGTTGGGGGGACCGGGGTAAGCTACAATGAGCAGTTCTTC. Amino acids: CASSVGGTGVSYNEQFF.

The chain carries TRBV18 and TRBJ1-1, with no clear D. Germline V CDR1 and CDR2: KGHSH, LQKENI. The CDR3 runs to 15 residues. The V and J ends lost 3 bases and 1 base respectively, with 12 bases between them. CDR3 region: CASSPPGGPNTEAFF. CDR3 DNA: TGTGCCAGCTCACCTCCGGGAGGACCGAACACTGAAGCTTTCTTT.

The J gene is TRBJ2-5, the V gene TRBV5-1; a weak D match, TRBD2 (5 bases). The V gene lost 1 base and the J gene lost 9 bases, with 16 bases spanning the gap. The germline CDR1 and CDR2 sequences are SGHRS and YFSETQ. This CDR3 comprises 14 residues. The chain's CDR3 is CASSLLGASSPQYF. The CDR3, as DNA: TGCGCCAGCAGCTTGTTGGGAGCTTCCTCGCCCCAGTACTTC.

The CDR3 spells CSAGSRDRSPGELFF. The CDR3 DNA follows: TGCAGCGCCGGAAGCCGGGACAGGTCTCCCGGGGAGCTGTTTTTT. This sequence joins TRBV29-1 and TRBJ2-2, with TRBD1 matching over 8 bases. The CDR3 consists of 15 residues. The trim removed 7 bases at V and 6 bases at J, leaving 13 bases unmatched. Germline loops: CDR1 SQVTM, CDR2 ANQGSEA.

The chain carries TRBV7-9 and TRBJ2-1; 8 nucleotides match TRBD1. The CDR3 is made up of 14 amino acids. CDR1 is SEHNR, CDR2 FQNEAQ, per germline (reference sequence). V was clipped by 4 bases and J by 4 bases; unmatched bases: 3. CDR3 sequence (DNA): TGTGCCAGCAGCTCCGGACAGGGATACAATGAGCAGTTCTTC. Its protein product is CASSSGQGYNEQFF.

The sample holds a few counts of this clone. The chain links TRBV18 to TRBJ1-2; D unclear. V was trimmed by 1 base and J by 7 bases, leaving 13 bases between them. The CDR3 is made up of 14 amino acids. Germline V gene lookup returns CDR1 KGHSH and CDR2 LQKENI. The CDR3 is CASSPREEAAGYTF. CDR3 bases: TGTGCCAGCTCACCACGAGAGGAGGCTGCTGGCTACACCTTC.

This clone was found once. This sequence joins TRBV6-1 and TRBJ1-5; D is perhaps TRBD1 (5 bases). The germline V and J ends were trimmed by 2 bases and 3 bases, with 11 bases remaining between them. Germline V gene sequence: CDR1 MNHNS, CDR2 SASEGT. The CDR3 is 15 residues long. The DNA of the CDR3 is TGTGCCAGCAGTGAATGGGAGGGGTACAATCAGCCCCAGCATTTT. Protein product: CASSEWEGYNQPQHF.